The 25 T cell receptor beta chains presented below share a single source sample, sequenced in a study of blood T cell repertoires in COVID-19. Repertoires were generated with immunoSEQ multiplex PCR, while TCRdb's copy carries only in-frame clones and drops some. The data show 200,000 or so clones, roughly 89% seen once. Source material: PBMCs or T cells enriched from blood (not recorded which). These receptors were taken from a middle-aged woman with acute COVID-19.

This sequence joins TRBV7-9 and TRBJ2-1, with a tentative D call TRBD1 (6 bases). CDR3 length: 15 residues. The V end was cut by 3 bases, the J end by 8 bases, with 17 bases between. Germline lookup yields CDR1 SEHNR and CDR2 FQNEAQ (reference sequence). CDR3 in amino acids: CASSFFRDNFDEQFF. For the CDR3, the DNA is TGTGCCAGCAGCTTCTTTAGGGACAATTTCGATGAGCAGTTCTTC.

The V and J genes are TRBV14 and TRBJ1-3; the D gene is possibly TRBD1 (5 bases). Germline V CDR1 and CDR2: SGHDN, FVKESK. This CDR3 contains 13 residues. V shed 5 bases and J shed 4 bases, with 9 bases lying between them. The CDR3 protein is CASSSGLGNTIYF. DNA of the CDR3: TGTGCCAGCAGCTCAGGGCTCGGAAACACCATATATTTT.

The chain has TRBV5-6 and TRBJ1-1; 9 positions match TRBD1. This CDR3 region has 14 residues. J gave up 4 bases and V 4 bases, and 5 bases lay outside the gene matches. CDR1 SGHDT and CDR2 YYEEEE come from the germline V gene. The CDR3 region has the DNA TGTGCCAGCAGCGGGACAGGGTCGGTCACTGAAGCTTTCTTT. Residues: CASSGTGSVTEAFF.

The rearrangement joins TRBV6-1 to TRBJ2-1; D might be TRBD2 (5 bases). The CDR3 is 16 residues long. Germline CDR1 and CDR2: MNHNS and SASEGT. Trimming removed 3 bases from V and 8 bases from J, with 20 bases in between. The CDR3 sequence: CASSDLTLRSGDEQFF. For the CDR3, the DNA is TGTGCCAGCAGTGATTTAACCCTTCGCTCCGGGGATGAGCAGTTCTTC.

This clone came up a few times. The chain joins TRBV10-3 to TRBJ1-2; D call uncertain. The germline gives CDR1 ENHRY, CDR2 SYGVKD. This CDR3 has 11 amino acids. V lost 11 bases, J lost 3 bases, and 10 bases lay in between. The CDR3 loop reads CAVRRDYGYTF. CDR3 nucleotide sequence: TGTGCCGTGAGGAGGGACTATGGCTACACCTTC.

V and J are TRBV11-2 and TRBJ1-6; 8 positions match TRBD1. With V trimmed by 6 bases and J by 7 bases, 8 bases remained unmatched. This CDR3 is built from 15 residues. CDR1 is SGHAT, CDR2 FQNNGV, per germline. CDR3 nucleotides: TGTGCCAGCAGGGGTGGCAGGGGGCAGAATTCACCCCTCCACTTT. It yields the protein CASRGGRGQNSPLHF.

DNA of the CDR3: TGTGCCAGCAGCTTAGGCAGGGCCACTAATGAAAAACTGTTTTTT. This codes for CASSLGRATNEKLFF. This rearrangement joins TRBV7-8 to TRBJ1-4; possible D gene TRBD1, 5 bases. The CDR3 is made up of 15 amino acids. Germline CDR1 is SGHVS and CDR2 is FQNEAQ. Trimming removed 1 base at V and 2 bases at J, with 8 bases between.

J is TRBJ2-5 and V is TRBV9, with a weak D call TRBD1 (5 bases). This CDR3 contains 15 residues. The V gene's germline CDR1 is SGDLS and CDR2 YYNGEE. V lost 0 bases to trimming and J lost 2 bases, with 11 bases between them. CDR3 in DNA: TGTGCCAGCAGCGTAGGCGGACAACTTCAAGAGACCCAGTACTTC. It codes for CASSVGGQLQETQYF.

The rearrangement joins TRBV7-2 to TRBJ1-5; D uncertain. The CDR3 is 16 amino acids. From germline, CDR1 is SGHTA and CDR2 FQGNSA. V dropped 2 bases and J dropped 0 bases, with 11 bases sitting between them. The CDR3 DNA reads TGTGCCAGCAGCTTACCGTCGGGGTATAGCAATCAGCCCCAGCATTTT. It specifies CASSLPSGYSNQPQHF.

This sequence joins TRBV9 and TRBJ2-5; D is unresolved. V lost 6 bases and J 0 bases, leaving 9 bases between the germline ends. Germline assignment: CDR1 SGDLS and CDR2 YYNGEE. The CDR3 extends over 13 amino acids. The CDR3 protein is CASNKANQETQYF. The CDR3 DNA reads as TGTGCCAGCAATAAAGCGAACCAAGAGACCCAGTACTTC.

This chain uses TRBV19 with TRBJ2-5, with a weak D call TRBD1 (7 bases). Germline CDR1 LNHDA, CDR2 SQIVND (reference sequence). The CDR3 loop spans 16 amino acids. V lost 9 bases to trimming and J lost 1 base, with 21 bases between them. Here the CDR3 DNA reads TGTGCCAGCAATGCCCAGGGGGGCCTTCTCCAAGAGACCCAGTACTTC. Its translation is CASNAQGGLLQETQYF.

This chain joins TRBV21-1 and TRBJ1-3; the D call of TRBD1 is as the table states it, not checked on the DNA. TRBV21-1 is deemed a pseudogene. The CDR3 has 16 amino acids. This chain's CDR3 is CASSKVRTGLGNTIYF. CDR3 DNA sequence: TGTGCCAGCAGCAAAGTCAGGACAGGGCTTGGAAACACCATATATTTT.

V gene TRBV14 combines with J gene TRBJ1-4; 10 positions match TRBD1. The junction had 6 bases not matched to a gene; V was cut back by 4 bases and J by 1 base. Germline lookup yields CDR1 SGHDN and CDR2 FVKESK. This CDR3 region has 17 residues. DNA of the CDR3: TGTGCCAGCAGCCTTCATGACAGGGGGCGAACTAATGAAAAACTGTTTTTT. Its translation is CASSLHDRGRTNEKLFF.

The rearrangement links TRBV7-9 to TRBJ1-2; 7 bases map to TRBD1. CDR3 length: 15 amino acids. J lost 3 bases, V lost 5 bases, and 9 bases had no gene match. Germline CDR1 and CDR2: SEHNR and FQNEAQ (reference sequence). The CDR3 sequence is CASSPRDRSDYGYTF. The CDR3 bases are TGTGCCAGCAGCCCAAGGGACAGATCAGACTATGGCTACACCTTC. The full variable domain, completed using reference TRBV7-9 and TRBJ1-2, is DTGVSQNPRHKITKRGQNVTFRCDPISEHNRLYWYRQTLGQGPEFLTYFQNEAQLEKSRLLSDRFSAERPKGSFSTLEIQRTEQGDSAMYLCASSPRDRSDYGYTFGSGTRLTVV.

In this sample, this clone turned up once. In DNA, the CDR3 is TGTGCCAGCAGCGAGGGGAACACCATATATTTT. It translates to CASSEGNTIYF. V and J are TRBV9 and TRBJ1-3, with a possible D match to TRBD1 (5 bases). With 3 bases removed from V and 7 bases from J, the gap between germline ends came to 5 bases. The CDR3 has 11 amino acids. CDR1 SGDLS and CDR2 YYNGEE come from the germline V gene.

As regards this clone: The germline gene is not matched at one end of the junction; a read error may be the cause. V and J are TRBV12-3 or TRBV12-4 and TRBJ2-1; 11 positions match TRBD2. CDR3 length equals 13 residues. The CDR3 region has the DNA TGTGCCAGCACCCTGAAAGTAGCGGGGGGGCGGCTCTTC. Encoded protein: CASTLKVAGGRLF.

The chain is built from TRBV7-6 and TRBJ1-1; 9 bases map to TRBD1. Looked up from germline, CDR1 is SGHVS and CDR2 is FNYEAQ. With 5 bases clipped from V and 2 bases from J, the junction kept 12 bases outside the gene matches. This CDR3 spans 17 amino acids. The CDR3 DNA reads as TGTGCCAGCAGCCAGACACAGGGGGCTAGAGGAAACACTGAAGCTTTCTTT. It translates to CASSQTQGARGNTEAFF.

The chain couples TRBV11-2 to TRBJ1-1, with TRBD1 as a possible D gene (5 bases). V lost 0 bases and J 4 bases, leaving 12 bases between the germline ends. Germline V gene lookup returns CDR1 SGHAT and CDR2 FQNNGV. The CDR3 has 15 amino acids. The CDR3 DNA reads TGTGCCAGCAGCTTAGATGGGGGGGGTCTCACTGAAGCTTTCTTT. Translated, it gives CASSLDGGGLTEAFF.

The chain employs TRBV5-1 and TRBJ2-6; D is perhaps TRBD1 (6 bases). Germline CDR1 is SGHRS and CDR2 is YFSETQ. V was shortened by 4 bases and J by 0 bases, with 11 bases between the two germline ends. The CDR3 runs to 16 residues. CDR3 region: CASSPRTASGANVLTF. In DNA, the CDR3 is TGCGCCAGCAGCCCCCGGACAGCCTCTGGGGCCAACGTCCTGACTTTC.

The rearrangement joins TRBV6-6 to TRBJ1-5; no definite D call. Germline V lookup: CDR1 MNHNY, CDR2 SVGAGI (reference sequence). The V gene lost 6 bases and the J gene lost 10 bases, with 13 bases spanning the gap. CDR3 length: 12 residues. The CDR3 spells CASSPKEDPQHF. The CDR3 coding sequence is TGTGCCAGCAGCCCCAAGGAGGATCCCCAGCATTTT.

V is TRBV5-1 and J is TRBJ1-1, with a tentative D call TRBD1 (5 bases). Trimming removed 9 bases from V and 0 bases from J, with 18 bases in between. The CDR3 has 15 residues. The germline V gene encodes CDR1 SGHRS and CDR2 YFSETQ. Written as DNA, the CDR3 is TGCGCCACCCGTTACGGCAGGGCAATGAACACTGAAGCTTTCTTT. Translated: CATRYGRAMNTEAFF.

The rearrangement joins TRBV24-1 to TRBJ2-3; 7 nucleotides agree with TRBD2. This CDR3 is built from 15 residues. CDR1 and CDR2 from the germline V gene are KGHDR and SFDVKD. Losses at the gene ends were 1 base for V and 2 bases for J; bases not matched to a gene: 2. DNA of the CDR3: TGTGCCACCAGTGATTTAAGCGGGGACACAGATACGCAGTATTTT. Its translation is CATSDLSGDTDTQYF.

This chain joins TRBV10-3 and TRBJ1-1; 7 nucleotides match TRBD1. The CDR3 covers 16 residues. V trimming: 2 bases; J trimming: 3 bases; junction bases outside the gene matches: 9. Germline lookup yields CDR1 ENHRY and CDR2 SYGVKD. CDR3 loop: CAISEPSGTDYTEAFF. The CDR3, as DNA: TGTGCCATCAGTGAGCCTTCCGGGACAGATTACACTGAAGCTTTCTTT.

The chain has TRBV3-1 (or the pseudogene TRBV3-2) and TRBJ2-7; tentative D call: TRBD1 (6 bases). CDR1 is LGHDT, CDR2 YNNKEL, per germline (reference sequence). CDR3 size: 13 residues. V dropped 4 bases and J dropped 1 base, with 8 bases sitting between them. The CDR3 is CASSPGQSYEQYF. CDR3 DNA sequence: TGTGCCAGCAGCCCTGGACAGTCCTACGAGCAGTACTTC.

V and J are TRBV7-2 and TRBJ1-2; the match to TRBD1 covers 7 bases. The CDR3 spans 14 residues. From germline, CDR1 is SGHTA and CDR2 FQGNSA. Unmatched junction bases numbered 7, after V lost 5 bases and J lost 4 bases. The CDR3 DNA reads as TGTGCCAGCAGCATAAACTACAGGGGCTATGGCTACACCTTC. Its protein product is CASSINYRGYGYTF.